The clone carrying this T cell receptor (beta chain) was counted a single time. The CDR3 totals 18 residues. Between the trimmed V and J ends, which lost 2 bases and 2 bases, there was a span of 19 bases. Germline V gene data show CDR1 as KGHSH and CDR2 as LQKENI. This sample was taken from a study of shared clonotypes between healthy human individuals. HIV-negative, healthy adults without recent acute infections or vaccinations were the donors. The table came from immunoSEQ multiplex PCR; TCRdb's copy has only in-frame clones and leaves some out. Of roughly 1,600,000 clones listed, approximately 98.5% are singletons.

J is TRBJ2-1 and V is TRBV18, with TRBD1 as a possible D gene (6 bases). The sequence derives from a man aged 25 to 40 in good health. The sequenced material came from naive CD4+ T cells sorted from blood. Subset indicated: CD45RA+ positively selected. CDR3 DNA sequence: TGTGCCAGCTCACCATTGGTTATAGGGGGAGCGACCTACAATGAGCAGTTCTTC. Encoded protein: CASSPLVIGGATYNEQFF.